This T cell receptor beta chain emerged from a study of blood T cell repertoires in COVID-19 (TCRdb year 2020). Study-level background: The collaborator samples originated in the United States, Italy and Spain and spanned the acute and convalescent phases of COVID-19. HLA class I and class II types, where available, came from metadata supplied by the sample provider rather than from assay-based typing. Sample metadata almost always included a de-identified subject ID, COVID-19 status, age in years and sex. The material from the prospective study consisted of cDNA or gDNA derived from T cells, B-cell-depleted T cells, or PBMCs. The dataset comprised deeply sampled blood TCRbeta repertoires from subjects exposed to, actively infected with, or recovered from COVID-19. A freely available public database, intended as a resource for researchers studying the immune response to SARS-CoV-2, is where the repertoires were released. The samples were drawn from the first 160 participants of the ongoing ImmuneRACE study and from 1,254 subjects provided by 6 global collaborators.

From the cysteine up to the phenylalanine, the CDR3 has a length of 17 residues. Only the CDR3 DNA is retained, 51 bases long and in frame from the first base. V and J are trimmed by 2 bases and 10 bases, and the gene matches miss 9 bases of the junction. Via the germline V gene, CDR1 is LGHNA and CDR2 YNFKEQ. This clone was seen once. Its binding antigen is unknown. There are no base qualities to consult, and no much larger clone falls within one base. The immunoSEQ Assay, a bias-controlled multiplex PCR, was used to amplify TCRbeta CDR3 regions from genomic DNA. The source study handled its data this way. Nucleated cell counts per sample were estimated from amplification of reference gene primers within the assay. To quantify the absolute abundance of each unique TCRbeta CDR3 rearrangement, sequence reads were collapsed and filtered. Productive Simpson clonality was computed per sample as the square root of Simpson's diversity index over productive rearrangements. This immuneACCESS table, as held by TCRdb, lists in-frame sequences with V and J called but not all clones. Of the missing ones, under half trace to an unresolved V gene in checked studies; the others have no known cause. For V, J and clone size, that table is used; D and trimming come from the DNA. Counted in this sample were some 18,000 clones; under 95% of them appeared once. Together, the top ten hold 15% to 20% of the sample.

Collaborating institutions collected whole blood in K2EDTA tubes following their own protocols. For TCRbeta analysis, collaborator samples were shipped as frozen whole blood, as isolated PBMCs, or as DNA extracted from either sample type. Study-level results and caveats: How much clinical and demographic metadata was included differed by source and by participant, and the metadata was provided uncurated.

This chain joins TRBV4-2 to TRBJ2-3, with 16 bases aligning to TRBD2. The receptor comes from a human donor in a cohort sampled during active COVID-19. Sequenced input: peripheral blood. The sequenced DNA is TGTGCCAGCAGCCAACCTAAGGGACTAGCGGGAGGGCCTTCGCAGTATTTT. Its translation reads: CASSQPKGLAGGPSQYF.